This is a list of T cell receptor beta chains from one sample in a study of OX40 agonist ivuxolimab in advanced cancers. Some clones are missing from TCRdb's copy, which holds only in-frame ones; the method was immunoSEQ multiplex PCR. The sample includes about 53,000 clones, around 75% of them seen just once. Material: CD4+ or CD8+ T cells sorted from blood, obtained in a trial of the OX40 agonist ivuxolimab. Every receptor here comes from an adult with an advanced solid tumor such as melanoma, head and neck, liver or kidney cancer. CDR3s include the opening cysteine and the closing phenylalanine or tryptophan. D genes are given only for firm matches. Not every row has a clone size; where given, it reads once, few, many or a size class.

v_gene,abundance,j_gene,len,d_gene,CDR3nt,CDR3aa
TRBV5-6,few,TRBJ1-4,15,-,TGTGCCAGCAGCTTATCATTTCTCCAGAATGAAAAACTGTTTTTT,CASSLSFLQNEKLFF
TRBV7-3,-,TRBJ1-2,15,TRBD1,TGTGCCAGCAGCCCCGGACAGGGGGCCCACTATGGCTACACCTTC,CASSPGQGAHYGYTF
TRBV2,-,TRBJ2-6,14,-,TGTGCCAGCAGTGGCCTCTCTGGGGCCAACGTCCTGACTTTC,CASSGLSGANVLTF
TRBV5-1,-,TRBJ2-1,13,-,TGCGCCAGCAGTCTGACTAGTAGATTTGAGCAGTTCTTC,CASSLTSRFEQFF
TRBV9,-,TRBJ1-2,15,TRBD1,TGTGCCAGCAGCCCACGGACAGGAGCTAACTATGGCTACACCTTC,CASSPRTGANYGYTF
TRBV9,-,TRBJ2-1,16,TRBD2,TGTGCCAGCAGCGTAGGGGGTACTAGCGGGAGGCCTGAGCAGTTCTTC,CASSVGGTSGRPEQFF
TRBV11-3,-,TRBJ2-3,16,TRBD2,TGTGCCAGCAGCCCTACTAGCGGGGGGTACACAGATACGCAGTATTTT,CASSPTSGGYTDTQYF
TRBV28,-,TRBJ2-3,15,TRBD2,TGTGCCAGCAGCCAGCTAGCGGGAGTTGGAGATACGCAGTATTTT,CASSQLAGVGDTQYF
TRBV6-5,-,TRBJ2-3,14,-,TGTGCCAGCAGTCCGGGGACTAGCACAGATACGCAGTATTTT,CASSPGTSTDTQYF
TRBV5-4,-,TRBJ1-3,15,TRBD1,TGTGCCAGCAGCCAGGACAGGGGGCTTGGAAACACCATATATTTT,CASSQDRGLGNTIYF
TRBV5-6,-,TRBJ1-4,14,-,TGTGCCAGCAGTCCGCAGGCTCCTAATGAAAAACTGTTTTTT,CASSPQAPNEKLFF
TRBV6-5,-,TRBJ2-3,13,TRBD2,TGTGCCACACTAGCGGGGGGGCCGGATACGCAGTATTTT,CATLAGGPDTQYF
TRBV5-4,-,TRBJ2-2,15,TRBD1,TGTGCCAGCAGCCCAGGGGGCGCGAACACCGGGGAGCTGTTTTTT,CASSPGGANTGELFF
TRBV2,-,TRBJ1-1,14,-,TGTGCCAGTAAGTTATCCTGGTCGGACACTGAAGCTTTCTTT,CASKLSWSDTEAFF
TRBV5-6,once,TRBJ2-3,17,TRBD2,TGTGCCAGCAGCTCCCTAATAGCGGGGGGAAGCACAGATACGCAGTATTTT,CASSSLIAGGSTDTQYF
TRBV10-3,once,TRBJ2-3,14,-,TGTGCCACCTCCCGGGGACCTAGCACAGATACGCAGTATTTT,CATSRGPSTDTQYF
TRBV7-2,-,TRBJ1-6,14,-,TGTGCCAGCAGCCTAAAAGGCGGTCATTCACCCCTCCACTTT,CASSLKGGHSPLHF
TRBV9,-,TRBJ1-2,13,-,TGTGCCAGCAGCGTCGAGATTGGGGGTGGCTACACCTTC,CASSVEIGGGYTF
TRBV10-3,-,TRBJ2-7,12,-,TGTGCCATCGCCGCGGGCCAGGGCGAGCAGTACTTC,CAIAAGQGEQYF
TRBV27,medium-sized,TRBJ1-2,15,-,TGTGCCAGCAGTTTACAGGGAGGGCGTAGGTATGGCTACACCTTC,CASSLQGGRRYGYTF
TRBV30,-,TRBJ1-4,15,-,TGTGCCTGGAGTACCGGGGAAGGGTTCCACGAAAAACTGTTTTTT,CAWSTGEGFHEKLFF
TRBV2,-,TRBJ2-7,15,TRBD1,TGTGCCAGCAGAGGCTCGGGACAGAGGACCTACGAGCAGTACTTC,CASRGSGQRTYEQYF
TRBV4-1,-,TRBJ1-5,15,-,TGCGCCAGCAGTCTTCTCCCTGGGGGGGATCAGCCCCAGCATTTT,CASSLLPGGDQPQHF
TRBV6-1,-,TRBJ1-2,14,-,TGTGCCAGCAGTTCCCCGACAGAGAACTATGGCTACACCTTC,CASSSPTENYGYTF
TRBV5-1,-,TRBJ2-7,15,TRBD2,TGCGCCAGCAGCCTGGGCGGGGGTAGGGACTACGAGCAGTACTTC,CASSLGGGRDYEQYF
TRBV6-1,-,TRBJ2-4,13,-,TGTGCCAGCACTGCTTTAGCCAAAAACATTCAGTACTTC,CASTALAKNIQYF
TRBV28,-,TRBJ1-2,19,-,TGTGCCAGCAGTTCCACCCAATTGGGGGCGACTAACTGGGCCTATGGCTACACCTTC,CASSSTQLGATNWAYGYTF
TRBV4-1,few,TRBJ2-4,20,-,TGCGCCAGCAGCCAAGAGGAGTATGCGGGGACCTCCTTGGCCAAAAACATTCAGTACTTC,CASSQEEYAGTSLAKNIQYF